Listed below are T cell receptor beta chains from one sample, sequenced in a study of brain T cells in children with intractable seizures. Produced via immunoSEQ multiplex PCR; TCRdb's table is partial and in-frame only. In the table there are approximately 41,000 clones, 90% of which are singletons. Sequences were derived from peripheral blood, sampled at surgery. The receptor set was obtained from a girl between 2 and 10 years old with tuberous sclerosis and intractable seizures. Each CDR3 is given with its conserved first and last residue. D genes are given only for firm matches. The size field is filled for only some rows; it gives once, few, many or a size class.

j_call | clone_size | v_call | d_call | cdr3_nt | cdr3_aa
TRBJ1-2 | once | TRBV6-2/TRBV6-3 | . | TGTGCCAGCAGCCCGCAGCGAGCAATTAACTATGGCTACACCTTC | CASSPQRAINYGYTF
TRBJ2-7 | . | TRBV5-1 | . | TGCGCCAGCAGCTTGTCAGGGGAGAACCCGATTGTAAATACCTACGAGCAGTACTTC | CASSLSGENPIVNTYEQYF
TRBJ1-1 | once | TRBV11-2 | . | TGTGCCAGCAGCTTTATCAGGGAAAGGGGTACTGAAGCTTTCTTT | CASSFIRERGTEAFF
TRBJ1-4 | . | TRBV5-1 | TRBD1 | TGCGCCAGCAGCCCCAGACAGGGGGCAACTAATGAAAAACTGTTTTTT | CASSPRQGATNEKLFF
TRBJ1-2 | . | TRBV9 | . | TGTGCCAGCAGCGTAGGGGCAGCCTATGGCTACACCTTC | CASSVGAAYGYTF
TRBJ1-5 | . | TRBV15 | TRBD1 | TGTGCCACCAGCGCACAAGGACAGGGTACTCATTTT | CATSAQGQGTHF
TRBJ1-5 | . | TRBV13 | . | TGTGCCAGCAGCTTCGGGGCTGGTGGTCAGCCCCAGCATTTT | CASSFGAGGQPQHF
TRBJ1-5 | . | TRBV12-3/TRBV12-4 | . | TGTGCCAGCAGCCGGATCCAGGGCCCTCCCCAGCATTTT | CASSRIQGPPQHF
TRBJ1-5 | . | TRBV6-5 | . | TGTGCCAGCAGCCCCGGGAGTCCCAATCAGCCCCAGCATTTT | CASSPGSPNQPQHF
TRBJ1-1 | . | TRBV23-1 | . | TGCGCCAGCAGCAAGGGGGTCTCCCTGACTGAAGCTTTCTTT | CASSKGVSLTEAFF
TRBJ1-1 | . | TRBV7-3 | . | TGTGCCAGCAGCTTAGTCGGGGGGCGGAGAACTGAAGCTTTCTTT | CASSLVGGRRTEAFF
TRBJ2-1 | . | TRBV4-1 | TRBD1 | TGCGCCAGCAGCCTCCGGGACAGCTCCTACAATGAGCAGTTCTTC | CASSLRDSSYNEQFF
TRBJ1-1 | . | TRBV3-1/TRBV3-2 | . | TGTGCCAGCAGCCAAGGCAGGGATCTTAATGAAGCTTTCTTT | CASSQGRDLNEAFF
TRBJ1-2 | few | TRBV30 | TRBD1 | TGTGCCTGGAACCAGGGGGGGAAGGAGTGGTATGGCTACACCTTC | CAWNQGGKEWYGYTF
TRBJ2-5 | . | TRBV7-9 | . | TGTGCCAGCAGCCCCGAACTTACGGAAGAGACCCAGTACTTC | CASSPELTEETQYF
TRBJ1-2 | . | TRBV2 | . | TGTGCCAGCAGTCAGAGAACTAACTATGGCTACACCTTC | CASSQRTNYGYTF
TRBJ1-4 | . | TRBV14 | . | TGTGCCAGCAGCCCCCTAGTTGCAACTAATGAAAAACTGTTTTTT | CASSPLVATNEKLFF
TRBJ1-5 | . | TRBV28 | . | TGTGCCAGCAGTTTTAGTGTTCATCAGCCCCAGCATTTT | CASSFSVHQPQHF
TRBJ2-3 | . | TRBV6-2/TRBV6-3 | TRBD1 | TGTGCCAGCAGTTACTCGGGGACAGGGGCTACACAGTATTTT | CASSYSGTGATQYF
TRBJ1-2 | . | TRBV5-4 | . | TGTGCCAGCAGCTTGGCGGGAAGCTACACCTTC | CASSLAGSYTF
TRBJ2-7 | . | TRBV19 | . | TGTGCCAGTAGTACGAAAATCGACCTTTCCTACGAGCAGTACTTC | CASSTKIDLSYEQYF
TRBJ2-2 | . | TRBV19 | . | TGTGCCAGTAGCCTAAATCCCACGCCTCAGGCCGGGGAGCTGTTTTTT | CASSLNPTPQAGELFF
TRBJ2-2 | . | TRBV6-1 | TRBD1 | TGTGCCAGCAGTGAAGCAGGACAGGGTCGGCGGGAGCTGTTTTTT | CASSEAGQGRRELFF
TRBJ1-2 | . | TRBV27 | TRBD1 | TGTGCCAGCAGGGGGGGAAGTCTGACAGGGAACTATGGCTACACCTTC | CASRGGSLTGNYGYTF
TRBJ1-2 | . | TRBV6-5 | . | TGTGCCGGTTCGGGACATTTCAACTATGGCTACACCTTC | CAGSGHFNYGYTF
TRBJ2-1 | . | TRBV19 | TRBD2 | TGTGCCAGTAGTATCGGGGGGGTCTACAATGAGCAGTTCTTC | CASSIGGVYNEQFF
TRBJ2-1 | . | TRBV4-2 | TRBD2 | TGTGCCAGCAGCCAAGATGCGAGCGGGGGGGCGAATGAGCAGTTCTTC | CASSQDASGGANEQFF
TRBJ1-5 | . | TRBV5-4 | TRBD1 | TGTGCCAGCAGCCCGGACAGGGGAGTTAATCAGCCCCAGCATTTT | CASSPDRGVNQPQHF
TRBJ2-2 | . | TRBV18 | TRBD1 | TGTGCCAGCTCACCAGGACAGGTCAACACCGGGGAGCTGTTTTTT | CASSPGQVNTGELFF
TRBJ1-2 | . | TRBV5-1 | TRBD1 | TGCGCCAGCTCTTCAGGGACAGGCTTTACCTATGGCTACACCTTC | CASSSGTGFTYGYTF
TRBJ2-3 | . | TRBV5-1 | . | TGCGCCAGCAGAGGCACAGATACGCAGTATTTT | CASRGTDTQYF